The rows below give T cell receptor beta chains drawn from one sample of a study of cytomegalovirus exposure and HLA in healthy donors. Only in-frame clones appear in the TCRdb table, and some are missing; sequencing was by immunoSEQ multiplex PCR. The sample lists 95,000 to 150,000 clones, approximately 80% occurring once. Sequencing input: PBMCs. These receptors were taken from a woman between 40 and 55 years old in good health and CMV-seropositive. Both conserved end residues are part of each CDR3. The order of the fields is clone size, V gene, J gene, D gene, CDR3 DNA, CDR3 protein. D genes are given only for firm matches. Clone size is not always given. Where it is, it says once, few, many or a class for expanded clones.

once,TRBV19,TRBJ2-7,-,TGTGCCAGTAGCAGAGACTTTGTTAACGAGCAGTACTTC,CASSRDFVNEQYF
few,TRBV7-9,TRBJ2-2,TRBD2,TGTGCCAGCAGCTTAGCGCGACCAGCGGGAGGTTCCGGGGAGCTGTTTTTT,CASSLARPAGGSGELFF
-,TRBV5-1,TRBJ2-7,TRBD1,TGCGCCAGCACGGGGACAGGGTCCTACGAGCAGTACTTC,CASTGTGSYEQYF
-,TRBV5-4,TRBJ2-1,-,TGTGCCAGCAGCCCCAGGGAAGGGATCTACAATGAGCAGTTCTTC,CASSPREGIYNEQFF
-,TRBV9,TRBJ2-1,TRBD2,TGTGCCAGCAGCGTCCGCGAGGCCCTGGGGCTAGCGGGAGGAAATGAGCAGTTCTTC,CASSVREALGLAGGNEQFF
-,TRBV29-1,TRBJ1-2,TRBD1,TGCAGCGTCGGACAGGGGGCGCCCGGGGGCTACACCTTC,CSVGQGAPGGYTF
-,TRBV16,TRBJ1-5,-,TGTGCCAGCAGCCAATTAAGCGATCAGCCCCAGCATTTT,CASSQLSDQPQHF
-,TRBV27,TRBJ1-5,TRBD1,TGTGCCAGTCATGCGACAGGGGTGGTGAGCAATCAGCCCCAGCATTTT,CASHATGVVSNQPQHF
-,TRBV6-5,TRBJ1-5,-,TGTGCCAGCAGCCGGGACAAAGGGAATCAGCCCCAGCATTTT,CASSRDKGNQPQHF
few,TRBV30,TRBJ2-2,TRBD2,TGTGCCTGGAGTGTACGCGGGGGGGTTGGGGCCGGGGAGCTGTTTTTT,CAWSVRGGVGAGELFF
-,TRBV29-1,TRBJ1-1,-,TGCAGCGTTGTAGGTGGGGGGACTGAAGCTTTCTTT,CSVVGGGTEAFF
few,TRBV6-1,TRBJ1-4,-,TGTGCCAGCAGTGTGGGCCTTAATGAAAAACTGTTTTTT,CASSVGLNEKLFF
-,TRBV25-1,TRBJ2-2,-,TGTGCCAGCAGCCTCAGTGGCGGGGAGCTGTTTTTT,CASSLSGGELFF
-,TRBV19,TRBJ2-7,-,TGTGCCAGTAGTATGGAGAAAGCAGGGATCGACGAGCAGTACTTC,CASSMEKAGIDEQYF
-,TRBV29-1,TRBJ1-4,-,TGCAGCGTTGAAGTAGTACAGGGCAAGCTGTTTTTT,CSVEVVQGKLFF
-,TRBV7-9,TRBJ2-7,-,TGTGCCAGCAGCTTAGTCCCTTACGAGCAGTACTTC,CASSLVPYEQYF
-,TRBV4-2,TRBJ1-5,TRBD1,TGTGCCAGCAGCCGGAAGATAGGACAGGAGAGCAATCAGCCCCAGCATTTT,CASSRKIGQESNQPQHF
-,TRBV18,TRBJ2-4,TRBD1,TGTGCCAGCTCACCACCTCCTGGACAGGCCGTTCGCGACATTCAGTACTTC,CASSPPPGQAVRDIQYF
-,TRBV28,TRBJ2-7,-,TGTGCCAGCAGTCTTGCCACTAGTCGTCCCTACGAGCAGTACTTC,CASSLATSRPYEQYF
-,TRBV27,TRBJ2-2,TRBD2,TGTGCCAGCAGTTTACTAACTAGCGGGAGGAGTGGGGAGCTGTTTTTT,CASSLLTSGRSGELFF
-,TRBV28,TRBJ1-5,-,TGTGCCAGCAGTTTCTTACCGCCTCGGGAAAGTTATAGCAATCAGCCCCAGCATTTT,CASSFLPPRESYSNQPQHF
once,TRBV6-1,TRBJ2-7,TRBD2,TGTGCCAGCAGTCAGCTGGCGGGGCGGGAGGCCGAGCAGTACTTC,CASSQLAGREAEQYF
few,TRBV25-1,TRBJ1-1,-,TGTGCCAGCCGCGCATCGGGGAACACTGAAGCTTTCTTT,CASRASGNTEAFF
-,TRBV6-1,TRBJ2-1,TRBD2,TGTGCCAGCAGTGAGATAGCGGGAGGGCCTACGAATGAGCAGTTCTTC,CASSEIAGGPTNEQFF
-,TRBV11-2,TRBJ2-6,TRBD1,TGTGCCAGCAGCCTGGACAGGGGCTCTGGGGCCAACGTCCTGACTTTC,CASSLDRGSGANVLTF
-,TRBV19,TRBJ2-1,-,TGTGCCAGTAGTATCAACTCCTACAATGAGCAGTTCTTC,CASSINSYNEQFF
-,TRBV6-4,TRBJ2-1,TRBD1,TGTGCCAGCAGTGACAAGGGGACAGGGGATTACAATGAGCAGTTCTTC,CASSDKGTGDYNEQFF
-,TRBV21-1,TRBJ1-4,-,TGTGCCAGAGACGAGATACACGGGGAAAAACTGTTTTTT,CARDEIHGEKLFF
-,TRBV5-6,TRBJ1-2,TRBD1,TGTGCCAGCAGCTTGGCGTCAGGGGGCGGCTATGGCTACACCTTC,CASSLASGGGYGYTF
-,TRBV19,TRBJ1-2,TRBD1,TGTGCCAGTAGGACCCAGGGGGCGCGGAACTATGGCTACACCTTC,CASRTQGARNYGYTF
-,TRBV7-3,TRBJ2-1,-,TGTGCCAGCAGCCCCAGGGGGAGCGGGCGCTGGAATGAGCAGTTCTTC,CASSPRGSGRWNEQFF
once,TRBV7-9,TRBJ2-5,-,TGTGCCAGCAGCCGGGACAACCAAGAGACCCAGTACTTC,CASSRDNQETQYF
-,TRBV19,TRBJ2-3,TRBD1,TGTGCCAGTAGTATACGACAGGGCGGCACAGATACGCAGTATTTT,CASSIRQGGTDTQYF
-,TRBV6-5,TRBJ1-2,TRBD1,TGTGCCAGCACTGGGACAGGGGGCTATGGCTACACCTTC,CASTGTGGYGYTF
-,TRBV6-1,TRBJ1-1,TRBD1,TGTGCCAGCAGTGGTCCCGGGACAGGGACGAACACTGAAGCTTTCTTT,CASSGPGTGTNTEAFF
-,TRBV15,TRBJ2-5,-,TGTGCCACCAGCCTTACGCGAGGGAGCAAGACCCAGTACTTC,CATSLTRGSKTQYF
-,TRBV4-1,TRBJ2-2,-,TGCGCCAGCAGCCAAGAACCCGGGGACACCGGGGAGCTGTTTTTT,CASSQEPGDTGELFF
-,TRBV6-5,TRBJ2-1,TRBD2,TGTGCCAGCTCGGGGGGGGGCTCCTACAATGAGCAGTTCTTC,CASSGGGSYNEQFF
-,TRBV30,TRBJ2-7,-,TGTGCCTGGAGTGTTGGGGGGGCGAGTCACGAGCAGTACTTC,CAWSVGGASHEQYF
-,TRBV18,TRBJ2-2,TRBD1,TGTGCCAGCTCACTGGACAGGGCTGGCGGGGAGCTGTTTTTT,CASSLDRAGGELFF
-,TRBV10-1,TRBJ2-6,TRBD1,TGCGCCAGCAGTGAGGACAGGGGGCGATTGGCTGGGGCCAACGTCCTGACTTTC,CASSEDRGRLAGANVLTF
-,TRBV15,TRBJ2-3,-,TGTGCCACCAGCAGAGATGGGGGGCGGGAGTTGGCAGATACGCAGTATTTT,CATSRDGGRELADTQYF
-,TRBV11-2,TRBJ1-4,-,TGTGCCAGCAGCTCCTTACAGGGACGTAATGAAAAACTGTTTTTT,CASSSLQGRNEKLFF
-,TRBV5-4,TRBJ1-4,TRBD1,TGTGCCAGCAGCCCGACAGGGTTCAGTGAAAAACTGTTTTTT,CASSPTGFSEKLFF
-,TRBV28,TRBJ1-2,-,TGTGCCAGCAGTTTGGTCGGGAGGGCCCAGTATGGCTACACCTTC,CASSLVGRAQYGYTF
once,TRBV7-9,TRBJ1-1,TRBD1,TGTGCCAGCAGCTTAATCGGACAGGGAAACACTGAAGCTTTCTTT,CASSLIGQGNTEAFF
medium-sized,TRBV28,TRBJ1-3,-,TGTGCCAGCAGTTCCCCCGGCGGGGGCCGTGGAAACACCATATATTTT,CASSSPGGGRGNTIYF
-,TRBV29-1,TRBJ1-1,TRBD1,TGCAGCGACGGGACAGGGACGTTTGGCACTGAAGCTTTCTTT,CSDGTGTFGTEAFF
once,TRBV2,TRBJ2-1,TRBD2,TGTGCCAGCAGTGAACGGACTAGCGGAGGGTGGAATGAGCAGTTCTTC,CASSERTSGGWNEQFF
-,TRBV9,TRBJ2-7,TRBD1,TGTGCCAGCAGCGCAAGGACAGGGTACTACGAGCAGTACTTC,CASSARTGYYEQYF
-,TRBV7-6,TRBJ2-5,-,TGTGCCAGCAGCTTAGAGTGGGGAGGAAAGACCCAGTACTTC,CASSLEWGGKTQYF
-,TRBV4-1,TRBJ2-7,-,TGCGCCAGCAGCCAGCCGGGCCCCGGGGGATACGAGCAGTACTTC,CASSQPGPGGYEQYF
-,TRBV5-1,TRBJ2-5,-,TGCGCCAGCAGCTGGGCAAGGGAGACCCAGTACTTC,CASSWARETQYF
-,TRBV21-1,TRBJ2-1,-,TGTGCCAGCAGCAAAGAACAGGCCCTACGGAATGAGCAGTTCTTC,CASSKEQALRNEQFF
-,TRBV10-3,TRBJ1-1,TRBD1,TGTGCCATCAGTGACTGGGACAGGAAAGGAGCTGAAGCTTTCTTT,CAISDWDRKGAEAFF